This T cell receptor (beta chain) is from a study of neurological immune-mediated disorders. Study results and caveats: The level of TCR clonal expansion was highest in patients with HTLV-1-associated myelopathy and lowest in multiple sclerosis, where it fell below the level seen in healthy controls. None of the CDR3 amino acid sequences in expanded clones turned up in more than one subject, which points to private repertoires in all groups.

This clonotype occurred many times. What it recognizes is unknown. The unsorted libraries were generated from a total of 2 million PBMCs, which had been stored in RNAlater at -80 C. Sequencing runs each yielded over 170 million TCR-beta sequences from 15-18 subjects. TCRdb re-called the 5' RACE reads with MiXCR, one entry per CDR3 protein. The table shows tens of thousands of distinct CDR3 sequences, with 9.4% occurring only once. Germline values: CDR1 LNHDA, CDR2 SQIVND (reference sequence). The V end lost 6 bases, the J end lost 6 bases, and 15 bases lay between the germline ends. There are 14 residues in the CDR3.

This receptor was obtained from a man over 45 in good health. This chain joins TRBV19 and TRBJ2-4; D not certain. The source material was PBMCs. CDR3 protein: CASSPGASRNIQYF. In nucleotides, the CDR3 is TGTGCCAGTAGCCCCGGAGCATCGAGAAACATTCAGTACTTC. Full variable domain (missing parts from reference TRBV19 and TRBJ2-4): DGGITQSPKYLFRKEGQNVTLSCEQNLNHDAMYWYRQDPGQGLRLIYYSQIVNDFQKGDIAEGYSVSREKKESFPLTVTSAQKNPTAFYLCASSPGASRNIQYFGAGTRLSVL.